This T cell receptor (beta chain) was recovered during a study of cytomegalovirus exposure and HLA in healthy donors. Notes on the study in general: Later analysis identified around 15,000 TCR beta sequences associated with HLA alleles, using a false discovery rate threshold of 0.05. The classifier reportedly diagnosed cytomegalovirus status with high specificity and sensitivity.

The PCR employed 60 Vbeta primers together with 13 Jbeta primers. The method was immunoSEQ multiplex PCR; TCRdb's version includes in-frame clones alone and lacks a portion of them. The sample holds 220,000 or so clones. Looked up from germline, CDR1 is WSHSY and CDR2 is SAAADI. V lost 0 bases to trimming and J lost 7 bases, with 19 bases between them. This CDR3 comprises 17 residues. A note on this clone: Its antigen is as yet unknown.

Sequencing was carried out using PBMCs. The receptor was isolated from a girl aged 2-10 years in good health and CMV-seropositive. The chain uses TRBV10-2 and TRBJ2-1; tentative D call: TRBD1 (5 bases). The CDR3 region is CASSESKGHPTKNEQFF. CDR3 DNA sequence: TGCGCCAGCAGTGAGTCGAAGGGGCACCCCACCAAGAATGAGCAGTTCTTC.